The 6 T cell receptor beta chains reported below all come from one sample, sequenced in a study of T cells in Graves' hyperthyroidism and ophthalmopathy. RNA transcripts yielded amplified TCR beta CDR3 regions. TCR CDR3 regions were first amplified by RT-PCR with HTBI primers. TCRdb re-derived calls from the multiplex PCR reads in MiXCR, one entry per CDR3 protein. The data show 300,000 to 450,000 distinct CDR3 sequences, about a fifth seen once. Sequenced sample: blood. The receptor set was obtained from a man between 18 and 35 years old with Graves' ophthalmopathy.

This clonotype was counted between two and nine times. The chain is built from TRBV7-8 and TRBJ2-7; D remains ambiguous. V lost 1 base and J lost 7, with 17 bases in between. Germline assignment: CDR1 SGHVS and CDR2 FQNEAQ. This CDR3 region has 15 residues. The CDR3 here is CASSLDGRPVQEQYF. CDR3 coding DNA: TGTGCCAGCAGCTTAGATGGACGGCCGGTTCAGGAGCAGTACTTC.

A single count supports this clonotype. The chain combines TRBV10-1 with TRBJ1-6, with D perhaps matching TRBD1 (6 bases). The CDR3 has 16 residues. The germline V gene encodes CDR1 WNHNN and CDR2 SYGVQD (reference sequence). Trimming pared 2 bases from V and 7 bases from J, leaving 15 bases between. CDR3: CASSERAGENNSPLHF. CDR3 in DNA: TGCGCCAGCAGTGAGAGGGCAGGGGAAAACAATTCACCCCTCCACTTT.

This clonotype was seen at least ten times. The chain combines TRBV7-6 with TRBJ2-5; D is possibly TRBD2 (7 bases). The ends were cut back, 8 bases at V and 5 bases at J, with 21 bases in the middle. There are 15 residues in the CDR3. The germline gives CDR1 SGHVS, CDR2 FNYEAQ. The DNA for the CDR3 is TGTGCCAGCTCACCCGGAGGGGGGGCCGTGGAGACCCAGTACTTC. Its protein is CASSPGGGAVETQYF.

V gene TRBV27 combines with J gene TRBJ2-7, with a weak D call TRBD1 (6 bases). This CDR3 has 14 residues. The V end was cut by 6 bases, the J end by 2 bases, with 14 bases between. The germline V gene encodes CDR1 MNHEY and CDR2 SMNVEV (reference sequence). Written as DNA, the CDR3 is TGTGCCAGCAGCCTCAGGGGAAAAGCCTACGAGCAGTACTTC. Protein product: CASSLRGKAYEQYF.

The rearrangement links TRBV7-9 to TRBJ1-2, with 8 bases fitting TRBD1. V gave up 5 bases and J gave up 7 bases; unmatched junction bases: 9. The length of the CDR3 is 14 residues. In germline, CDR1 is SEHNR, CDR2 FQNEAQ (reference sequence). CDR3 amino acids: CASSLQGAATGYTF. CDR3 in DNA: TGTGCCAGCAGCCTCCAGGGGGCCGCCACTGGCTACACCTTC. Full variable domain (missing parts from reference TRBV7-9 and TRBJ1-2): DTGVSQNPRHKITKRGQNVTFRCDPISEHNRLYWYRQTLGQGPEFLTYFQNEAQLEKSRLLSDRFSAERPKGSFSTLEIQRTEQGDSAMYLCASSLQGAATGYTFGSGTRLTVV.

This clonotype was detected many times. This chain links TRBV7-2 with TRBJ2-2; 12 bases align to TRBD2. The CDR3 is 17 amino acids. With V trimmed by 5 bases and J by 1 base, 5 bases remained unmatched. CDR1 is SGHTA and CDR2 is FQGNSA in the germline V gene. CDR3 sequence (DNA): TGTGCCAGCAGCCTACAGGGACTAGCGGGGAACACCGGGGAGCTGTTTTTT. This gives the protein CASSLQGLAGNTGELFF. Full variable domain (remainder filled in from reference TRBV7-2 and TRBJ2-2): GAGVSQSPSNKVTEKGKDVELRCDPISGHTALYWYRQSLGQGLEFLIYFQGNSAPDKSGLPSDRFSAERTGGSVSTLTIQRTQQEDSAVYLCASSLQGLAGNTGELFFGEGSRLTVL.